The 23 T cell receptor beta chains below all came from one sample that was sequenced in a study of PD-L1 blockade in urothelial cancer. Some clones are missing from TCRdb's copy, which holds only in-frame ones; the method was immunoSEQ multiplex PCR. Of about 87,000 clones detected, more than 70% appear once; the ten largest clones hold roughly 0.99%. Sample time point: pretreatment peripheral blood. Material: PBMCs, obtained around atezolizumab (anti-PD-L1) treatment. The receptors were gathered from a woman aged 80 or over with urothelial cancer.

CDR3 sequence: CASSPQTGNTGELFF. CDR3 bases: TGTGCCAGCTCACCCCAGACAGGGAACACCGGGGAGCTGTTTTTT. This chain connects TRBV18 to TRBJ2-2; D may be TRBD1 (6 bases). The CDR3 is 15 amino acids. V lost 3 bases and J 1 base, leaving 9 bases between the germline ends. Germline V gene data show CDR1 as KGHSH and CDR2 as LQKENI. Complete variable domain (other parts from reference TRBV18 and TRBJ2-2): NAGVMQNPRHLVRRRGQEARLRCSPMKGHSHVYWYRQLPEEGLKFMVYLQKENIIDESGMPKERFSAEFPKEGPSILRIQQVVRGDSAAYFCASSPQTGNTGELFFGEGSRLTVL.

This chain connects TRBV9 to TRBJ2-5; possibly TRBD1 for D (5 bases). The CDR3 contains 13 residues. CDR1 is SGDLS and CDR2 is YYNGEE in the germline V gene. Trimming pared 4 bases from V and 5 bases from J, leaving 12 bases between. The CDR3 nucleotides are TGTGCCAGCAGCCCACGTGGGGCGGAGACCCAGTACTTC. This codes for CASSPRGAETQYF. The entire variable domain, with the rest obtained from reference TRBV9 and TRBJ2-5, is as follows: DSGVTQTPKHLITATGQRVTLRCSPRSGDLSVYWYQQSLDQGLQFLIQYYNGEERAKGNILERFSAQQFPDLHSELNLSSLELGDSALYFCASSPRGAETQYFGPGTRLLVL.

This chain uses TRBV19 with TRBJ2-2, with TRBD1 matching over 9 bases. In germline, CDR1 is LNHDA, CDR2 SQIVND (reference sequence). V trimming: 5 bases; J trimming: 7 bases; junction bases outside the gene matches: 14. The CDR3 runs 17 residues. DNA for the CDR3: TGTGCCAGTAGTCCCCGGGGCGGGACAGGGCGTGGCGGGGAGCTGTTTTTT. As protein: CASSPRGGTGRGGELFF. Drawing the rest from reference TRBV19 and TRBJ2-2, the complete variable domain is DGGITQSPKYLFRKEGQNVTLSCEQNLNHDAMYWYRQDPGQGLRLIYYSQIVNDFQKGDIAEGYSVSREKKESFPLTVTSAQKNPTAFYLCASSPRGGTGRGGELFFGEGSRLTVL.

The chain uses TRBV6-5 and TRBJ1-2; D is possibly TRBD1 (6 bases). V was trimmed by 2 bases and J by 6 bases, leaving 13 bases between them. The germline gives CDR1 MNHEY, CDR2 SVGAGI. This CDR3 has 14 residues. DNA of the CDR3: TGTGCCAGCAGTTACGATACAGGGAAAGATGGCTACACCTTC. Translating it yields CASSYDTGKDGYTF.

The V gene is TRBV30, the J gene TRBJ2-2; no definite D call. Trimming left V 5 bases short and J 2 bases short, with 9 bases between. There are 13 residues in the CDR3. Germline V CDR1 and CDR2: GTSNPN, SVGIG (reference sequence). The CDR3 nucleotides are TGTGCCTGGCTTCTCAGAAACACCGGGGAGCTGTTTTTT. Its protein is CAWLLRNTGELFF. Full variable domain (remainder filled in from reference TRBV30 and TRBJ2-2): SQTIHQWPATLVQPVGSPLSLECTVEGTSNPNLYWYRQAAGRGLQLLFYSVGIGQISSEVPQNLSASRPQDRQFILSSKKLLLSDSGFYLCAWLLRNTGELFFGEGSRLTVL.

This rearrangement joins TRBV27 to TRBJ2-7; TRBD2 matches at 7 bases. The CDR3 extends over 15 amino acids. Trimming took 5 bases from V and 4 from J; bases not matched to a gene: 11. The germline gives CDR1 MNHEY, CDR2 SMNVEV (reference sequence). In nucleotides, the CDR3 is TGTGCCAGCAGTCCAACCGGGGGGAGGGTTTACGAGCAGTACTTC. Protein: CASSPTGGRVYEQYF.

The genes are TRBV9 and TRBJ1-1; no definite D call. The germline gives CDR1 SGDLS, CDR2 YYNGEE. The CDR3 loop spans 17 amino acids. Trimming removed 0 bases from V and 0 bases from J, with 15 bases in between. Written as DNA, the CDR3 is TGTGCCAGCAGCGTAGCCCCGGGGTGGGGAATGAACACTGAAGCTTTCTTT. Translated: CASSVAPGWGMNTEAFF. The full variable domain, rest sourced from reference TRBV9 and TRBJ1-1, is DSGVTQTPKHLITATGQRVTLRCSPRSGDLSVYWYQQSLDQGLQFLIQYYNGEERAKGNILERFSAQQFPDLHSELNLSSLELGDSALYFCASSVAPGWGMNTEAFFGQGTRLTVV.

J is TRBJ1-5 and V is TRBV6-1; D gene unclear. Trimming removed 10 bases from V and 4 bases from J, with 11 bases in between. The CDR3 is 12 amino acids. Germline V gene sequence: CDR1 MNHNS, CDR2 SASEGT. CDR3 region: CANGRGNQPQHF. DNA for the CDR3: TGTGCCAACGGACGGGGAAATCAGCCCCAGCATTTT.

The CDR3 region is CASRLRGAPGNQPQHF. The CDR3 DNA follows: TGTGCCAGCAGGCTTCGGGGGGCGCCGGGCAATCAGCCCCAGCATTTT. This chain links TRBV28 with TRBJ1-5; D is possibly TRBD1 (6 bases). This CDR3 is 16 amino acids long. Germline V CDR1 and CDR2: MDHEN, SYDVKM. V shed 6 bases and J shed 2 bases, with 17 bases lying between them. Full variable domain (outside the CDR3, taken from reference TRBV28 and TRBJ1-5): DVKVTQSSRYLVKRTGEKVFLECVQDMDHENMFWYRQDPGLGLRLIYFSYDVKMKEKGDIPEGYSVSREKKERFSLILESASTNQTSMYLCASRLRGAPGNQPQHFGDGTRLSIL.

The V and J genes are TRBV7-9 and TRBJ2-3, with D possibly matching TRBD2 (5 bases). The CDR3 totals 17 residues. The germline gives CDR1 SEHNR, CDR2 FQNEAQ (reference sequence). Trimming stripped 5 bases from V and 2 bases from J, with 20 bases between. The CDR3 is CASSPLMDWRTTDTQYF. CDR3 sequence (DNA): TGTGCCAGCAGCCCGCTCATGGACTGGAGGACCACAGATACGCAGTATTTT.

CDR3 sequence: CASIGQGSAEAFF. The CDR3 DNA is TGCGCCAGCATCGGACAGGGGTCCGCTGAAGCTTTCTTT. The V call is TRBV10-1, the J call TRBJ1-1; 9 nucleotides match TRBD1. Trimming took 7 bases from V and 6 from J; bases not matched to a gene: 6. Germline V gene lookup returns CDR1 WNHNN and CDR2 SYGVQD (reference sequence). This CDR3 region has 13 residues.

The V call is TRBV19, the J call TRBJ2-1, with D perhaps TRBD2 (6 bases). Germline CDR1 is LNHDA and CDR2 is SQIVND (reference sequence). The CDR3 length is 15 residues. Trimming cost V 0 bases and J 5 bases, with 11 bases left between them. The CDR3 sequence: CASSIDLPGDNEQFF. DNA of the CDR3: TGTGCCAGTAGTATAGATCTGCCGGGGGACAATGAGCAGTTCTTC.

This chain connects TRBV7-2 to TRBJ1-5; TRBD1 might be the D (6 bases). The CDR3 covers 15 residues. With 5 bases removed from V and 2 bases from J, the gap between germline ends came to 13 bases. Germline CDR1 is SGHTA and CDR2 is FQGNSA. CDR3 DNA sequence: TGTGCCAGCAGCCCGACAGGAGCTCGCAATCAGCCCCAGCATTTT. Amino acids: CASSPTGARNQPQHF.

The chain recombines TRBV27 with TRBJ1-1; D might be TRBD1 (6 bases). Trimming pared 5 bases from V and 4 bases from J, leaving 11 bases between. This CDR3 is 13 amino acids long. Germline values: CDR1 MNHEY, CDR2 SMNVEV (reference sequence). As DNA, the CDR3 is TGTGCCAGCAGTCCACGGACAGCCACTGAAGCTTTCTTT. Encoded protein: CASSPRTATEAFF.

The V gene is TRBV11-2, the J gene TRBJ2-1; 8 bases align to TRBD1. Unmatched junction bases numbered 13, after V lost 5 bases and J lost 10 bases. This CDR3 has 15 amino acids. CDR1 is SGHAT, CDR2 FQNNGV, per germline. CDR3 residues: CASSPVGQVREEQFF. In DNA form, the CDR3 reads TGTGCCAGCAGCCCAGTGGGACAGGTAAGAGAAGAGCAGTTCTTC.

The gene calls are TRBV18 and TRBJ2-7; 13 nucleotides agree with TRBD2. Trimming took 6 bases from V and 4 from J; bases not matched to a gene: 6. This CDR3 contains 15 residues. In germline, CDR1 is KGHSH, CDR2 LQKENI. The DNA of the CDR3 is TGTGCCAGCTCGCGGACTAGCGGGAGTCCATACGAGCAGTACTTC. Its translation is CASSRTSGSPYEQYF.

The rearrangement links TRBV2 to TRBJ2-7; 7 nucleotides agree with TRBD1. Germline CDR1 and CDR2: SNHLY and FYNNEI. The trim removed 6 bases at V and 11 bases at J, leaving 13 bases unmatched. CDR3 length equals 13 residues. The CDR3 spells CASRVTGPSLEYF. CDR3 nucleotides: TGTGCCAGCAGAGTGACAGGGCCCTCTTTGGAGTACTTC.

V is TRBV14 and J is TRBJ2-1; D is uncertain. Germline V lookup: CDR1 SGHDN, CDR2 FVKESK. The CDR3 is 12 residues long. Trimming shortened V by 6 bases and J by 7 bases, and 10 bases separated the two germline ends. The CDR3 region is CASSERRNEQFF. CDR3 nucleotide sequence: TGTGCCAGCAGTGAACGGCGGAATGAGCAGTTCTTC.

The J gene is TRBJ2-3, the V gene TRBV28; 7 positions agree with TRBD2. The CDR3 contains 17 residues. The junction had 11 bases not matched to a gene; V was cut back by 5 bases and J by 0 bases. Looked up from germline, CDR1 is MDHEN and CDR2 is SYDVKM. The CDR3 reads CASSGFGSGPSTDTQYF. The DNA for the CDR3 is TGTGCCAGCAGTGGGTTCGGTAGCGGGCCTAGCACAGATACGCAGTATTTT.

V gene TRBV30 combines with J gene TRBJ2-2; possible D gene TRBD1, 6 bases. The V gene lost 2 bases and the J gene lost 2 bases, with 12 bases spanning the gap. The CDR3 covers 15 residues. In germline, CDR1 is GTSNPN, CDR2 SVGIG (reference sequence). The CDR3 reads CAWSPPGHNTGELFF. The CDR3 DNA sequence: TGTGCCTGGAGTCCCCCGGGACACAACACCGGGGAGCTGTTTTTT. Complete variable domain (other parts from reference TRBV30 and TRBJ2-2): SQTIHQWPATLVQPVGSPLSLECTVEGTSNPNLYWYRQAAGRGLQLLFYSVGIGQISSEVPQNLSASRPQDRQFILSSKKLLLSDSGFYLCAWSPPGHNTGELFFGEGSRLTVL.

The V call is TRBV5-1, the J call TRBJ2-3; D might be TRBD2 (6 bases). Looked up from germline, CDR1 is SGHRS and CDR2 is YFSETQ. This CDR3 contains 18 residues. V shed 3 bases and J shed 0 bases, with 20 bases lying between them. The CDR3, as DNA: TGCGCCAGCAGCTCCCGCCTCTTTAGCGGAGCTAGCACAGATACGCAGTATTTT. Translation: CASSSRLFSGASTDTQYF.

The rearrangement uses TRBV30 and TRBJ2-7; D perhaps matches TRBD2 (5 bases). Looked up from germline, CDR1 is GTSNPN and CDR2 is SVGIG (reference sequence). The germline V and J ends were trimmed by 3 bases and 6 bases, with 15 bases remaining between them. The CDR3 has 13 amino acids. The CDR3 loop is CAWSGGGWGEQYF. DNA for the CDR3: TGTGCCTGGAGCGGTGGAGGATGGGGCGAGCAGTACTTC.

This chain uses TRBV7-6 with TRBJ2-3; 9 positions match TRBD1. The germline gives CDR1 SGHVS, CDR2 FNYEAQ. The CDR3 loop spans 15 amino acids. The junction had 4 bases not matched to a gene; V was cut back by 5 bases and J by 1 base. CDR3 DNA: TGTGCCAGCAGCCGCAGGACAGGGGGCACAGATACGCAGTATTTT. It encodes CASSRRTGGTDTQYF.